This TCR beta chain was recovered during a study of Tregs in tolerant kidney transplant recipients. This CDR3 comprises 14 residues. Germline V gene data show CDR1 as SQVTM and CDR2 as ANQGSEA. V was cut by 7 bases and J by 2 bases, with 16 bases left in between. The repertoire was sequenced with immunoSEQ multiplex PCR; TCRdb's copy has only in-frame clones and lacks some. This table has 45,000 to 55,000 clones, about 90% appearing once. Related graft donors supplied nonmyeloablative bone marrow transplants, and mixed chimerism was transient. Unstimulated regulatory T cells (CD4+CD25+CD127-), CD4+CD25- non-regulatory cells, CD4 and CD8 cells were FACS-sorted from thawed PBMCs.

Material: CD8+ T cells from blood (PBMCs), obtained 24 months after the transplant. This receptor was taken from a human patient who received a combined kidney and bone marrow transplant. Some T cells may originate from the graft donor. This chain uses TRBV29-1 with TRBJ2-3, with D possibly being TRBD1 (6 bases). The CDR3 sequence is CSEKQGTFTDTQYF. CDR3 nucleotides: TGCAGCGAAAAACAGGGCACCTTCACAGATACGCAGTATTTT.